The next 32 T cell receptor beta chains were all read from a single sample in a study of identical twins. TCRdb reprocessed the 5' RACE reads with MiXCR, giving one entry per CDR3 protein. The table shows fewer than 900,000 distinct CDR3 sequences, with 15% to 20% occurring only once. Another study also made use of these data, one on T cells expressing NK-cell markers.

Sequencing input: PBMCs. Receptor source: a woman aged 18-29 years in good health.

This clonotype was seen a handful of times. The chain recombines TRBV12-3 or TRBV12-4 with TRBJ1-2, with a tentative D call TRBD1 (5 bases). V lost 6 bases, J lost 8 bases, and 19 bases lay in between. This CDR3 spans 14 amino acids. CDR3 in amino acids: CASSLGRNPAGYTF. CDR3 bases: TGTGCCAGCAGCTTGGGACGGAACCCCGCCGGCTACACCTTC.

V usage is TRBV27 and J usage is TRBJ2-3; D gene uncertain. CDR1 is MNHEY, CDR2 SMNVEV, per germline (reference sequence). V gave up 0 bases and J gave up 7 bases, with 14 bases separating them. This CDR3 is built from 15 residues. This CDR3 is CASSLSTVGSYTQYF. As DNA, the CDR3 is TGTGCCAGCAGTTTATCAACCGTCGGTTCCTATACGCAGTATTTT.

This clonotype was detected only a few times. The CDR3: CASSVAPQGTGEQYF. The CDR3 region has the DNA TGTGCCAGCAGCGTAGCTCCACAGGGGACTGGCGAGCAGTACTTC. This rearrangement joins TRBV9 to TRBJ2-7; the D gene is possibly TRBD1 (7 bases). Per the germline V gene, CDR1 is SGDLS and CDR2 is YYNGEE. There are 15 residues in the CDR3. V lost 0 bases and J lost 6, with 16 bases in between.

At least ten counts were recorded for this clonotype. J is TRBJ2-5 and V is TRBV5-1, with TRBD2 matching 13 bases. The CDR3 runs 16 residues. CDR1 and CDR2 from the germline V gene are SGHRS and YFSETQ. V was pared by 4 bases and J by 4 bases, with 7 bases of the junction left unmatched. CDR3 bases: TGCGCCAGCAGCCCCAGGACTAGCGGGGGCAGAGAGACCCAGTACTTC. It codes for CASSPRTSGGRETQYF.

The chain employs TRBV18 and TRBJ1-1, with D maybe TRBD1 (5 bases). Germline V lookup: CDR1 KGHSH, CDR2 LQKENI. V lost 5 bases to trimming and J lost 0 bases, with 7 bases between them. CDR3 size: 13 residues. The CDR3 nucleotides read TGTGCCAGCTCAGGAGGGGTGAACACTGAAGCTTTCTTT. The encoded protein is CASSGGVNTEAFF.

This chain joins TRBV3-1 and TRBJ2-2; TRBD1 or TRBD2 may be the D gene (6 bases each). Trimming removed 3 bases at V and 4 bases at J, with 9 bases between. CDR1 and CDR2 (germline): LGHDT, YNNKEL (reference sequence). The CDR3 covers 14 residues. Here the CDR3 reads CASSHSGATGELFF. In DNA, the CDR3 is TGTGCCAGCAGCCACTCGGGGGCCACCGGGGAGCTGTTTTTT.

The rearrangement links TRBV2 to TRBJ2-7; unclear D gene. This CDR3 region has 12 residues. The V end was cut by 5 bases, the J end by 3 bases, with 8 bases between. Per the germline V gene, CDR1 is SNHLY and CDR2 is FYNNEI. CDR3 protein: CASSPRVYEQYF. The CDR3 DNA sequence: TGTGCCAGCAGTCCCCGGGTCTACGAGCAGTACTTC.

The J gene is TRBJ2-3, the V gene TRBV5-1, with a weak D call TRBD1 (6 bases). Trimming pared 5 bases from V and 6 bases from J, leaving 16 bases between. Looked up from germline, CDR1 is SGHRS and CDR2 is YFSETQ. The CDR3 consists of 14 residues. Written as DNA, the CDR3 is TGCGCCAGCAGGGGGGCTAGCTCGCCTGATACGCAGTATTTT. Translated: CASRGASSPDTQYF.

V is TRBV7-6 and J is TRBJ2-1, with TRBD1 matching over 7 bases. V dropped 1 base and J dropped 4; count of bases not matched to a gene: 7. The germline V gene encodes CDR1 SGHVS and CDR2 FNYEAQ. The length of the CDR3 is 16 residues. CDR3 DNA sequence: TGTGCCAGCAGCTTAGTCCGGCAGGGGGTTTACAATGAGCAGTTCTTC. Translated, it gives CASSLVRQGVYNEQFF.

The chain couples TRBV5-6 to TRBJ2-7; TRBD1 is a possible D gene (6 bases). V lost 4 bases to trimming and J lost 2 bases, with 13 bases between them. This CDR3 contains 14 residues. The V gene's germline CDR1 is SGHDT and CDR2 YYEEEE. The CDR3, as DNA: TGTGCCAGCAGCCCGATGGGGACACCCTACGAGCAGTACTTC. Amino acids: CASSPMGTPYEQYF.

The chain joins TRBV10-3 to TRBJ2-3; D tentatively fits TRBD1 or TRBD2 (6 bases each). The CDR3 totals 12 residues. The V end was cut by 10 bases, the J end by 6 bases, with 14 bases between. Germline CDR1 and CDR2: ENHRY and SYGVKD. CDR3 in DNA: TGTGCCACCAACTGGGGGGCTGATACGCAGTATTTT. Encoded protein: CATNWGADTQYF.

The V and J genes are TRBV12-5 and TRBJ2-5; D perhaps matches TRBD1 (5 bases). CDR1 LGHNT and CDR2 FRNRAP come from the germline V gene. This CDR3 is built from 12 residues. V gave up 3 bases and J gave up 8 bases, with 10 bases separating them. In DNA, the CDR3 is TGTGCTAGTGGTTTCCTCGACAGAACCCAGTACTTC. It codes for CASGFLDRTQYF.

J is TRBJ1-5 and V is TRBV15, with D tentatively TRBD1 (6 bases). Per the germline V gene, CDR1 is LNHNV and CDR2 is YYDKDF (reference sequence). The V and J ends lost 0 bases and 2 bases respectively, with 17 bases between them. This CDR3 has 18 amino acids. The CDR3 bases are TGTGCCACCAGCAGAGATTCCCGGGGGCGAACCCGCAATCAGCCCCAGCATTTT. Translated, it gives CATSRDSRGRTRNQPQHF.

There are a few counts of this clonotype. A junction end diverges from the germline sequence, so it may reflect a read error. This chain links TRBV29-1 with TRBJ2-5, with 7 positions matching TRBD1. Germline-derived CDR1 and CDR2 are SQVTM and ANQGSEA. The CDR3 extends over 13 amino acids. The CDR3 sequence is CSLEGAGTETQYF. The CDR3 coding sequence is TGCAGCCTTGAGGGGGCGGGTACAGAGACCCAGTACTTC.

The chain uses TRBV13 and TRBJ2-1; 8 bases agree with TRBD2. Unmatched junction bases numbered 4, after V lost 4 bases and J lost 5 bases. The CDR3 is 14 amino acids. Per germline, CDR1 PRHDT and CDR2 FYEKMQ (reference sequence). The CDR3 DNA follows: TGTGCCAGCAGCTCCGGGACTAGGGACAATGAGCAGTTCTTC. Translating gives CASSSGTRDNEQFF.

This chain joins TRBV24-1 and TRBJ2-1; the D is unclear. Trimming removed 0 bases at V and 9 bases at J, with 5 bases between. The germline CDR1 and CDR2 sequences are KGHDR and SFDVKD. CDR3 length equals 12 residues. The CDR3 region has the DNA TGTGCCACCAGTGATTTGACAGCTGAGCAGTTCTTC. Residues: CATSDLTAEQFF.

The CDR3 coding sequence is TGTGCCAGCAGTTCTTTAGCGGGAGGGTTTCCCTACAATGAGCAGTTCTTC. Residues: CASSSLAGGFPYNEQFF. The J gene is TRBJ2-1, the V gene TRBV27, with TRBD2 matching over 11 bases. This CDR3 is built from 17 residues. CDR1 MNHEY and CDR2 SMNVEV come from the germline V gene (reference sequence). Trimming took 4 bases from V and 2 from J; bases not matched to a gene: 7.

The rearrangement joins TRBV9 to TRBJ1-1; D unclear. The CDR3 is 15 residues long. Trimming took 4 bases from V and 1 from J, leaving 14 bases between them. CDR1 is SGDLS, CDR2 YYNGEE, per germline. The CDR3 DNA reads as TGTGCCAGCAGCCCCCCCCGGGCCGAGAACACTGAAGCTTTCTTT. Translating gives CASSPPRAENTEAFF.

CDR3 loop: CASSFLPGAYEQYF. The DNA for the CDR3 is TGTGCCAGCAGCTTCCTCCCAGGCGCCTACGAGCAGTACTTC. The genes are TRBV7-3 and TRBJ2-7, with D hard to call. Germline V gene data show CDR1 as SGHTA and CDR2 as FQGTGA. The V end lost 3 bases, the J end lost 2 bases, and 11 bases lay between the germline ends. The CDR3 contains 14 residues. Full variable domain (rest looked up from reference TRBV7-3 and TRBJ2-7): GAGVSQTPSNKVTEKGKYVELRCDPISGHTALYWYRQSLGQGPEFLIYFQGTGAADDSGLPNDRFFAVRPEGSVSTLKIQRTERGDSAVYLCASSFLPGAYEQYFGPGTRLTVT.

This clonotype occurred a few times. The chain employs TRBV12-3 or TRBV12-4 and TRBJ2-2; 7 bases are a match to TRBD2. The CDR3 sequence is 15 residues long. V dropped 1 base and J dropped 6; count of bases not matched to a gene: 5. CDR3 DNA: TGTGCCAGCAGTTTAGGGCTAGCGGTCCCCGGGGAGCTGTTTTTT. Protein product: CASSLGLAVPGELFF.

V and J are TRBV10-3 and TRBJ2-7; 8 bases align to TRBD1. Per germline, CDR1 ENHRY and CDR2 SYGVKD. V lost 2 bases and J lost 4; bases outside the gene matches: 4. This CDR3 comprises 14 residues. CDR3 coding DNA: TGTGCCATCAGTGAGGTGACAGGGGCGTACGAGCAGTACTTC. This encodes CAISEVTGAYEQYF.

In this sample, this clonotype turned up a few times. This chain links TRBV25-1 with TRBJ2-7; 9 positions agree with TRBD2. Trimming took 2 bases from V and 8 from J; bases not matched to a gene: 4. CDR1 is MGHDK, CDR2 SYGVNS, per germline. This CDR3 is 13 amino acids long. The CDR3 sequence: CASSELGLAKQYF. DNA for the CDR3: TGTGCCAGCAGTGAACTGGGACTAGCCAAGCAGTACTTC.

This clonotype was observed at least ten times. V and J are TRBV20-1 and TRBJ1-2; no firm D call. Germline V gene data show CDR1 as DFQATT and CDR2 as SNEGSKA (reference sequence). V was pared by 0 bases and J by 4 bases, with 9 bases between. The CDR3 has 13 amino acids. The CDR3 sequence: CSARDPVSYGYTF. The CDR3 nucleotides read TGCAGTGCTAGAGATCCAGTATCCTATGGCTACACCTTC.

This clonotype was counted a few times. CDR3 protein: CASSFRRGWMNTEAFF. CDR3 bases: TGTGCCAGCAGTTTTCGCCGGGGTTGGATGAACACTGAAGCTTTCTTT. The chain carries TRBV12-3 or TRBV12-4 and TRBJ1-1; D gene ambiguous. V lost 3 bases and J 0 bases, leaving 14 bases between the germline ends. The CDR3 consists of 16 residues.

This clonotype has at least ten counts. The chain's CDR3 is CSAPRGTSGDYNEQFF. The CDR3 DNA reads as TGCAGTGCTCCCCGGGGGACTAGCGGAGACTACAATGAGCAGTTCTTC. V is TRBV20-1 and J is TRBJ2-1; 11 bases are a match to TRBD2. The CDR3 is 16 amino acids. In germline, CDR1 is DFQATT, CDR2 SNEGSKA (reference sequence). Germline trimming cut 5 bases from V and 3 bases from J; bases unmatched to any gene: 9.

This clonotype was seen once. V usage is TRBV11-2 and J usage is TRBJ2-4; unclear D gene. The germline V and J ends were trimmed by 5 bases and 5 bases, with 22 bases remaining between them. Germline assignment: CDR1 SGHAT and CDR2 FQNNGV. The CDR3 is 17 residues long. The CDR3, as DNA: TGTGCCAGCAGCCCCGGCTTTACAGCCCTTAGGGAAAACATTCAGTACTTC. It is translated as CASSPGFTALRENIQYF.

J is TRBJ2-3 and V is TRBV5-5, with D tentatively TRBD2 (5 bases). The CDR3 has 18 amino acids. Germline V gene sequence: CDR1 SGHKS, CDR2 YYEKEE (reference sequence). Trimming stripped 1 base from V and 0 bases from J, with 18 bases between. This chain's CDR3 is CASSLTLGRRLSTDTQYF. Written as DNA, the CDR3 is TGTGCCAGCAGCTTGACTTTAGGGCGGAGGTTAAGCACAGATACGCAGTATTTT.

This rearrangement joins TRBV2 to TRBJ2-3; 7 bases fit TRBD2. Germline assignment: CDR1 SNHLY and CDR2 FYNNEI. The CDR3 consists of 13 residues. V lost 8 bases, J lost 6 bases, and 8 bases stayed unmatched. The CDR3 region is CASLTDGRDTQYF. CDR3 bases: TGTGCCAGCCTAACAGACGGGAGGGATACGCAGTATTTT.

The rearrangement links TRBV19 to TRBJ2-1; 12 positions match TRBD2. The CDR3 is made up of 14 amino acids. The germline gives CDR1 LNHDA, CDR2 SQIVND (reference sequence). Trimming took 5 bases from V and 11 from J; bases not matched to a gene: 7. The DNA of the CDR3 is TGTGCCAGTAGTGCTAGCGGGGGGGCCGTTAAGCAGTTCTTC. It yields the protein CASSASGGAVKQFF.

This sequence joins TRBV6-2 or TRBV6-3 and TRBJ2-1; D remains ambiguous. Per germline, CDR1 MNHEY and CDR2 SVGEGT. This CDR3 region has 12 residues. V was cut by 6 bases and J by 8 bases, with 11 bases left in between. CDR3 in DNA: TGTGCCAGCAGGGTATTATTCCATGAGCAGTTCTTC. Translation: CASRVLFHEQFF.

Only a few counts were recorded for this clonotype. The CDR3 nucleotides are TGCAGCCTACTAGCGGGGGGCCAAGAGACCCAGTACTTC. Its protein product is CSLLAGGQETQYF. V and J are TRBV29-1 and TRBJ2-5, with 12 bases lining up with TRBD2. The CDR3 sequence is 13 residues long. Germline-derived CDR1 and CDR2 are SQVTM and ANQGSEA. V was clipped by 8 bases and J by 1 base; unmatched bases: 2.

The V gene is TRBV12-3 or TRBV12-4, the J gene TRBJ1-5; D gene ambiguous. Trimming cost V 3 bases and J 0 bases, with 9 bases left between them. The CDR3 is made up of 15 amino acids. The CDR3 DNA sequence: TGTGCCAGCAGTTTTCGAGCTCATAGCAATCAGCCCCAGCATTTT. Residues: CASSFRAHSNQPQHF.